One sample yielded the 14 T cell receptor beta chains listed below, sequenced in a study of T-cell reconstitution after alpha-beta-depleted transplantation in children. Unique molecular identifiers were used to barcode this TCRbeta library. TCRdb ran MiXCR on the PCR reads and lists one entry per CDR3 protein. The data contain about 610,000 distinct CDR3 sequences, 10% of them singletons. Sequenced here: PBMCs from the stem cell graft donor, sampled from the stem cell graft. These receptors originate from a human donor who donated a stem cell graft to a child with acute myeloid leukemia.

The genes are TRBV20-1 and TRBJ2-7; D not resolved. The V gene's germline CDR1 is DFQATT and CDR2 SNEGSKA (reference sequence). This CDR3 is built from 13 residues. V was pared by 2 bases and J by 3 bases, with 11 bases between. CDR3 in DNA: TGCAGTGCTAGATCTAGTTCCCTCTACGAGCAGTACTTC. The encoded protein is CSARSSSLYEQYF.

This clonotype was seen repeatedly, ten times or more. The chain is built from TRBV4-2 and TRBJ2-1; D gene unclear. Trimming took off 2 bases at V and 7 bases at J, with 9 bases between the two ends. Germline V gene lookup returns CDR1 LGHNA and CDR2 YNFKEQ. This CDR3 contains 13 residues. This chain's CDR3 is CASSQSRLNEQFF. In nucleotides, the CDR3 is TGTGCCAGCAGCCAATCCCGCCTAAATGAGCAGTTCTTC.

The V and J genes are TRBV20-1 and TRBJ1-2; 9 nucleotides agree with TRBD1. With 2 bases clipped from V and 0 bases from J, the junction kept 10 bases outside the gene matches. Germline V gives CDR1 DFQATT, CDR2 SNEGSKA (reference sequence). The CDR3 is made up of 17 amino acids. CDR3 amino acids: CSARRRSRTGANYGYTF. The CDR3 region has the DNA TGCAGTGCTAGACGTAGATCTCGGACAGGGGCTAACTATGGCTACACCTTC.

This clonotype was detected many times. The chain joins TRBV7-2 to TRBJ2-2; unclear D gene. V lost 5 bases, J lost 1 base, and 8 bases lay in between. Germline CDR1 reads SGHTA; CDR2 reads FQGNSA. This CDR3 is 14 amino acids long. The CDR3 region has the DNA TGTGCCAGCAGCATGTGGAGGAACACCGGGGAGCTGTTTTTT. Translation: CASSMWRNTGELFF.

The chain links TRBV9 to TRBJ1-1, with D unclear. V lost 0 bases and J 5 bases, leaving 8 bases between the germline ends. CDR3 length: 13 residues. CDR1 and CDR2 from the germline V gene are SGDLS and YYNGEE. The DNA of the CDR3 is TGTGCCAGCAGCGTAGGACTCAAGACTGAAGCTTTCTTT. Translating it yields CASSVGLKTEAFF.

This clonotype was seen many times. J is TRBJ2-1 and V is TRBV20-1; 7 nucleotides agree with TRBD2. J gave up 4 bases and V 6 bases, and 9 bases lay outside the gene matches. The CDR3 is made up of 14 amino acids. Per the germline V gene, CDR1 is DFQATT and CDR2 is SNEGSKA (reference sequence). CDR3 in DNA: TGCAGTGCCAGTCCTAGCGGACAATACAATGAGCAGTTCTTC. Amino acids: CSASPSGQYNEQFF.

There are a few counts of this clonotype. The CDR3 reads CASISGTGMRAFF. DNA for the CDR3: TGTGCCTCAATTTCCGGGACAGGGATGCGAGCTTTCTTT. The J gene is TRBJ1-1, the V gene TRBV30; 9 bases are a match to TRBD1. The V gene's germline CDR1 is GTSNPN and CDR2 SVGIG (reference sequence). Losses at the gene ends were 7 bases for V and 10 bases for J; bases not matched to a gene: 13. CDR3 length equals 13 residues.

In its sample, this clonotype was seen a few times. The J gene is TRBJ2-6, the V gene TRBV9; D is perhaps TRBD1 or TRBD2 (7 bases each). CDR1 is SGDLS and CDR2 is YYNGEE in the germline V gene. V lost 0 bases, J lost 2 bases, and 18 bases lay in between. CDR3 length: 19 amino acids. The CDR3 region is CASSVDPGGGAPGANVLTF. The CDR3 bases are TGTGCCAGCAGCGTAGACCCAGGGGGGGGGGCGCCTGGGGCCAACGTCCTGACTTTC.

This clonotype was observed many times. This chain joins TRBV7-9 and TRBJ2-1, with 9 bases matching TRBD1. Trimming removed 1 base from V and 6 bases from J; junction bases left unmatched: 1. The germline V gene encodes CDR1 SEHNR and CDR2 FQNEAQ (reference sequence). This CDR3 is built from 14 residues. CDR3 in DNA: TGTGCCAGCAGCTTAGGACAGGGGGTCAATGAGCAGTTCTTC. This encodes CASSLGQGVNEQFF.

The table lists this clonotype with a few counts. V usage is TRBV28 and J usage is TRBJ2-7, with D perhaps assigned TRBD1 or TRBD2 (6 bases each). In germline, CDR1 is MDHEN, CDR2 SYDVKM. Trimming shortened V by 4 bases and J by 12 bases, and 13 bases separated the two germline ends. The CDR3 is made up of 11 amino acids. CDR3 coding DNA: TGTGCCAGCAGTTCCATGGGGGGCTGGTACTTC. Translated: CASSSMGGWYF. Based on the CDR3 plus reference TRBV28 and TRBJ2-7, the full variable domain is DVKVTQSSRYLVKRTGEKVFLECVQDMDHENMFWYRQDPGLGLRLIYFSYDVKMKEKGDIPEGYSVSREKKERFSLILESASTNQTSMYLCASSSMGGWYFGPGTRLTVT.

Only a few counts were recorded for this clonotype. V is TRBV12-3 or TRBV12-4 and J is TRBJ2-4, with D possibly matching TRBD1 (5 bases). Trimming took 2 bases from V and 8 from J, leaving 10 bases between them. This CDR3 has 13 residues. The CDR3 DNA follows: TGTGCCAGCAGTTTACAGGGTGGAGACATTCAGTACTTC. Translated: CASSLQGGDIQYF.

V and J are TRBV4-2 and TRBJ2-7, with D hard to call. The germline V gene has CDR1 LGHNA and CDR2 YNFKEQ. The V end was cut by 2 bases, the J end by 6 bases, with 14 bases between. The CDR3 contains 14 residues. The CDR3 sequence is CASSQSTFLGEQYF. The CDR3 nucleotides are TGTGCCAGCAGCCAATCGACCTTCCTGGGCGAGCAGTACTTC.

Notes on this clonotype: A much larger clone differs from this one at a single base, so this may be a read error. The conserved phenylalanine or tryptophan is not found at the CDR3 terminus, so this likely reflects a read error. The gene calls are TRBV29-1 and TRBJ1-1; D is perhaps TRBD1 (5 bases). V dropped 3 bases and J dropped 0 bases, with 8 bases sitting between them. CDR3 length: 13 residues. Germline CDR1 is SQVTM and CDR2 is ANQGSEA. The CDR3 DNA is TGCAGCGTTGAGAGGGGCCTGAACACTGAAGCTTTCTCT. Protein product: CSVERGLNTEAFS.

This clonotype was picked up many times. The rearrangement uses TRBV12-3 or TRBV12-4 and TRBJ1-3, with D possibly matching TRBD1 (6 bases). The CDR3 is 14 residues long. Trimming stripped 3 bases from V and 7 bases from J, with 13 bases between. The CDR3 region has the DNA TGTGCCAGCAGTTTTGGGGGGGGGCGGAACACCATATATTTT. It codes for CASSFGGGRNTIYF.